What follows are 23 T cell receptor beta chains derived from one specimen sequenced in a study of blood T cell repertoires in COVID-19. Clones were sequenced by immunoSEQ multiplex PCR, and TCRdb holds only the in-frame ones, with some missing. Among 150,000 to 200,000 clones listed, around 84% were seen once. Material: peripheral blood. The receptors come from a man aged 40-55 years with active or convalescent COVID-19.

The chain is built from TRBV5-5 and TRBJ1-2; the D gene is possibly TRBD1 (5 bases). The CDR3 has 13 amino acids. V was shortened by 2 bases and J by 6 bases, with 11 bases between the two germline ends. CDR1 is SGHKS and CDR2 is YYEKEE in the germline V gene (reference sequence). CDR3 sequence (DNA): TGTGCCAGCAGCTTCACAGGATCTGATGGCTACACCTTC. Translated: CASSFTGSDGYTF.

CDR3 sequence reads: CASSPLGQGGTDTQYF. The CDR3 nucleotides read TGTGCCAGCAGCCCCTTGGGACAGGGAGGTACAGATACGCAGTATTTT. V is TRBV3-1 (or the pseudogene TRBV3-2) and J is TRBJ2-3, with 9 bases lining up with TRBD1. The CDR3 spans 16 residues. Trimming at V came to 4 bases and at J to 3 bases, leaving 8 bases not matched to a gene. From germline, CDR1 is LGHDT and CDR2 YNNKEL (reference sequence).

The chain is built from TRBV7-8 and TRBJ1-2, with D possibly being TRBD1 (5 bases). Looked up from germline, CDR1 is SGHVS and CDR2 is FQNEAQ. This CDR3 is built from 14 residues. Trimming cost V 2 bases and J 6 bases, with 13 bases left between them. The CDR3 sequence is CASSLLGVRDGYTF. DNA for the CDR3: TGTGCCAGCAGCTTACTAGGGGTCAGGGATGGCTACACCTTC.

The chain has TRBV10-3 and TRBJ2-4, with TRBD1 matching 11 bases. The germline V gene encodes CDR1 ENHRY and CDR2 SYGVKD. CDR3 length: 16 amino acids. V lost 3 bases to trimming and J lost 4 bases; unmatched junction nucleotides: 5. The CDR3 region has the DNA TGTGCCATCAGTGACGGACAGGGGGCTCGTAAAAACATTCAGTACTTC. Its protein product is CAISDGQGARKNIQYF.

V and J are TRBV15 and TRBJ2-7; maybe TRBD1 (7 bases). Looked up from germline, CDR1 is LNHNV and CDR2 is YYDKDF (reference sequence). V was clipped by 1 base and J by 5 bases, with 12 bases between them. This CDR3 has 14 amino acids. The CDR3, as DNA: TGTGCCACCAGCAGAGGGCAGGGGGGCAACGAGCAGTACTTC. This translates into CATSRGQGGNEQYF. Based on the CDR3 plus reference TRBV15 and TRBJ2-7, the full variable domain is DAMVIQNPRYQVTQFGKPVTLSCSQTLNHNVMYWYQQKSSQAPKLLFHYYDKDFNNEADTPDNFQSRRPNTSFCFLDIRSPGLGDTAMYLCATSRGQGGNEQYFGPGTRLTVT.

V gene TRBV25-1 combines with J gene TRBJ1-4; the D gene is possibly TRBD1 (5 bases). The CDR3 totals 14 residues. The germline V and J ends were trimmed by 2 bases and 8 bases, with 12 bases remaining between them. Germline V gene sequence: CDR1 MGHDK, CDR2 SYGVNS. CDR3 amino acids: CASSETQGREKLFF. The CDR3, as DNA: TGTGCCAGCAGTGAAACCCAGGGCAGGGAAAAACTGTTTTTT.

V gene TRBV13 combines with J gene TRBJ2-1; 7 bases fit TRBD2. This CDR3 comprises 15 residues. Germline trimming cut 3 bases from V and 2 bases from J; bases unmatched to any gene: 4. Germline V CDR1 and CDR2: PRHDT, FYEKMQ (reference sequence). CDR3 sequence (DNA): TGTGCCAGCAGCTTCTGGGGGGGTACCTACAATGAGCAGTTCTTC. This translates into CASSFWGGTYNEQFF.

V gene TRBV9 combines with J gene TRBJ2-3, with a tentative D call TRBD2 (5 bases). Per the germline V gene, CDR1 is SGDLS and CDR2 is YYNGEE. The CDR3 totals 15 residues. Trimming took off 0 bases at V and 0 bases at J, with 8 bases between the two ends. The CDR3 spells CASSVGGSSTDTQYF. The CDR3 DNA is TGTGCCAGCAGCGTAGGAGGGTCCAGCACAGATACGCAGTATTTT.

The rearrangement joins TRBV12-5 to TRBJ1-2, with D uncertain. Germline lookup yields CDR1 LGHNT and CDR2 FRNRAP. Trimming cost V 6 bases and J 4 bases, with 15 bases left between them. The CDR3 spans 14 residues. This CDR3 is CASGPPQSFYGYTF. The CDR3 DNA sequence: TGTGCTAGTGGCCCCCCTCAGTCGTTCTATGGCTACACCTTC.

The table lists this clone with a count of one. The chain combines TRBV30 with TRBJ1-2; D might be TRBD1 (5 bases). The CDR3 extends over 13 amino acids. Germline assignment: CDR1 GTSNPN and CDR2 SVGIG (reference sequence). V was shortened by 2 bases and J by 2 bases, with 9 bases between the two germline ends. This CDR3 reads CAWSLGGNYGYTF. The CDR3 region has the DNA TGTGCCTGGAGTTTGGGGGGAAACTATGGCTACACCTTC.

V usage is TRBV5-1 and J usage is TRBJ1-2; 8 bases map to TRBD1. CDR1 is SGHRS, CDR2 YFSETQ, per germline. J gave up 8 bases and V 5 bases, and 8 bases lay outside the gene matches. The CDR3 loop spans 13 amino acids. In DNA, the CDR3 is TGCGCCAGCAGTGGACAGGGTGCTTCGGGCTACACCTTC. It encodes CASSGQGASGYTF.

This rearrangement joins TRBV29-1 to TRBJ2-5, with D possibly matching TRBD2 (6 bases). V lost 6 bases, J lost 4 bases, and 18 bases lay in between. The CDR3 loop spans 14 amino acids. Germline CDR1 is SQVTM and CDR2 is ANQGSEA. CDR3 protein: CSVSGTFLGETQYF. The CDR3 DNA sequence: TGCAGCGTCTCCGGGACTTTTCTGGGAGAGACCCAGTACTTC.

V and J are TRBV18 and TRBJ2-5; 9 bases agree with TRBD2. The CDR3 runs to 16 residues. CDR1 KGHSH and CDR2 LQKENI come from the germline V gene. V lost 6 bases, J lost 1 base, and 9 bases stayed unmatched. CDR3 protein: CASSRGSGGFQETQYF. The DNA for the CDR3 is TGTGCCAGCTCGCGGGGTAGCGGGGGTTTCCAAGAGACCCAGTACTTC.

V and J are TRBV10-2 and TRBJ1-4; TRBD1 matches at 12 bases. The CDR3 consists of 15 residues. Per germline, CDR1 WSHSY and CDR2 SAAADI. The trim removed 5 bases at V and 7 bases at J, leaving 5 bases unmatched. CDR3 bases: TGCGCCAGCAGTCTGGGACAGGGGGCCGCTGAAAAACTGTTTTTT. Residues: CASSLGQGAAEKLFF.

The chain carries TRBV18 and TRBJ2-1, with 8 nucleotides matching TRBD1. V was pared by 2 bases and J by 5 bases, with 5 bases of the junction left unmatched. The length of the CDR3 is 15 residues. Germline-derived CDR1 and CDR2 are KGHSH and LQKENI. In DNA form, the CDR3 reads TGTGCCAGCTCACCAGATGGACAGGGTGACAATGAGCAGTTCTTC. Amino acid sequence: CASSPDGQGDNEQFF.

The V call is TRBV7-2, the J call TRBJ2-7; TRBD2 might be the D (5 bases). This CDR3 has 14 residues. Germline loops: CDR1 SGHTA, CDR2 FQGNSA. V was trimmed by 3 bases and J by 3 bases, leaving 12 bases between them. This CDR3 reads CASSLTFSDYEQYF. In DNA, the CDR3 is TGTGCCAGCAGCTTGACCTTTAGCGACTACGAGCAGTACTTC.

The chain couples TRBV29-1 to TRBJ1-2; 10 bases agree with TRBD1. The CDR3 sequence is 14 residues long. Losses at the gene ends were 3 bases for V and 6 bases for J; bases not matched to a gene: 7. Germline V gene sequence: CDR1 SQVTM, CDR2 ANQGSEA. CDR3 in amino acids: CSVDVSGQGNGYTF. As DNA, the CDR3 is TGCAGCGTTGACGTATCGGGACAGGGGAATGGCTACACCTTC.

The CDR3 region is CASSTKSERLAGGQETQYF. In DNA, the CDR3 is TGTGCCAGCAGCACCAAAAGCGAGAGACTAGCGGGGGGCCAAGAGACCCAGTACTTC. The rearrangement links TRBV11-2 to TRBJ2-5, with TRBD2 identical over 13 bases. The junction had 13 bases not matched to a gene; V was cut back by 5 bases and J by 1 base. This CDR3 region has 19 residues. CDR1 SGHAT and CDR2 FQNNGV come from the germline V gene.

The chain joins TRBV19 to TRBJ1-5; 9 nucleotides agree with TRBD1. Trimming removed 3 bases from V and 7 bases from J; junction bases left unmatched: 4. Germline CDR1 LNHDA, CDR2 SQIVND (reference sequence). This CDR3 region has 14 residues. CDR3 sequence: CASSIGQGPQPQHF. CDR3 bases: TGTGCCAGTAGTATTGGACAGGGGCCGCAGCCCCAGCATTTT.

The V call is TRBV4-1, the J call TRBJ1-6; the match to TRBD1 covers 8 bases. CDR1 MGHRA and CDR2 YSYEKL come from the germline V gene. The CDR3 spans 15 residues. J lost 7 bases, V lost 3 bases, and 5 bases had no gene match. For the CDR3, the DNA is TGCGCCAGCAGCCAGACGGACAGGGACAATTCACCCCTCCACTTT. Its translation: CASSQTDRDNSPLHF.

Here the CDR3 DNA reads TGTGCCAGCAGAGAACCCCGGCTAGCACTCAGCACAGATACGCAGTATTTT. Amino acid sequence: CASREPRLALSTDTQYF. The chain carries TRBV6-1 and TRBJ2-3; D perhaps matches TRBD2 (5 bases). Per germline, CDR1 MNHNS and CDR2 SASEGT. Trimming left V 6 bases short and J 0 bases short, with 19 bases between. The CDR3 has 17 amino acids.

This chain connects TRBV7-9 to TRBJ1-2; the D is unclear. With 0 bases removed from V and 7 bases from J, the gap between germline ends came to 15 bases. Looked up from germline, CDR1 is SEHNR and CDR2 is FQNEAQ (reference sequence). The CDR3 contains 15 residues. The CDR3 region has the DNA TGTGCCAGCAGCTTAGCCCCTCTATCTTCAGGTGGCTACACCTTC. This sequence encodes CASSLAPLSSGGYTF.

The chain employs TRBV9 and TRBJ2-1, with D unresolved. Between the trimmed V and J ends, which lost 3 bases and 5 bases, there was a span of 9 bases. Germline lookup yields CDR1 SGDLS and CDR2 YYNGEE. The CDR3 contains 13 residues. Written as DNA, the CDR3 is TGTGCCAGCAGCGACCGACGGGACAATGAGCAGTTCTTC. It is translated as CASSDRRDNEQFF.